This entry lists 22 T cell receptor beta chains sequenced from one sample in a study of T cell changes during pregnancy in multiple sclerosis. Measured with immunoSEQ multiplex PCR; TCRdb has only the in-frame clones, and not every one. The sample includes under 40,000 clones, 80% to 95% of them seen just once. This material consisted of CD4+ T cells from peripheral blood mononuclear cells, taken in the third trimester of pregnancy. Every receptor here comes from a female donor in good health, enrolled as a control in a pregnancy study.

The CDR3 coding sequence is TGTGCCAGCAGGTATACAGGGATTGGCTACACCTTC. It translates to CASRYTGIGYTF. V is TRBV2 and J is TRBJ1-2, with D possibly matching TRBD1 (6 bases). CDR3 length: 12 amino acids. Trimming took off 6 bases at V and 7 bases at J, with 12 bases between the two ends. Germline V gives CDR1 SNHLY, CDR2 FYNNEI. Supplemented by reference TRBV2 and TRBJ1-2, the full variable domain reads EPEVTQTPSHQVTQMGQEVILRCVPISNHLYFYWYRQILGQKVEFLVSFYNNEISEKSEIFDDQFSVERPDGSNFTLKIRSTKLEDSAMYFCASRYTGIGYTFGSGTRLTVV.

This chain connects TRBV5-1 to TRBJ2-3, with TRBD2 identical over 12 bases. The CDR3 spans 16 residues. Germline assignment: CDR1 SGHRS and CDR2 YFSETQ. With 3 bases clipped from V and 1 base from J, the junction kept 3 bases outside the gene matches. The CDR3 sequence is CASSSGLAGRTDTQYF. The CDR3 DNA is TGCGCCAGCAGCTCTGGACTAGCGGGACGCACAGATACGCAGTATTTT.

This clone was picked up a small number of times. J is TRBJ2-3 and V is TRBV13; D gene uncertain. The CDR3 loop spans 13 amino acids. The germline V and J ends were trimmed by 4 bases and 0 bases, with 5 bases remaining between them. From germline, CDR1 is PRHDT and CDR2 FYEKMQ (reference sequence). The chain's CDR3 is CASSSFSTDTQYF. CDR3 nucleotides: TGTGCCAGCAGCTCCTTTAGCACAGATACGCAGTATTTT.

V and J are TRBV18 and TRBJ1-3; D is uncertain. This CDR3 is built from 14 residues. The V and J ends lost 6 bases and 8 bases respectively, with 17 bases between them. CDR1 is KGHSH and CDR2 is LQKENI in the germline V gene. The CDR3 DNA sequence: TGTGCCAGCTCGCCTACACGAGGGTCGGACACCATATATTTT. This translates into CASSPTRGSDTIYF. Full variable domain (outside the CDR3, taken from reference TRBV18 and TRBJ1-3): NAGVMQNPRHLVRRRGQEARLRCSPMKGHSHVYWYRQLPEEGLKFMVYLQKENIIDESGMPKERFSAEFPKEGPSILRIQQVVRGDSAAYFCASSPTRGSDTIYFGEGSWLTVV.

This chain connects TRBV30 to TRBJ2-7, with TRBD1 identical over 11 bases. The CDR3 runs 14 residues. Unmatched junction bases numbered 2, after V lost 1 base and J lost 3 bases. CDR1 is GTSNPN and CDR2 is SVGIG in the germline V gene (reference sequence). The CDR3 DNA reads TGTGCCTGGAGTGGGGACAGGGGGGTCTACGAGCAGTACTTC. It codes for CAWSGDRGVYEQYF.

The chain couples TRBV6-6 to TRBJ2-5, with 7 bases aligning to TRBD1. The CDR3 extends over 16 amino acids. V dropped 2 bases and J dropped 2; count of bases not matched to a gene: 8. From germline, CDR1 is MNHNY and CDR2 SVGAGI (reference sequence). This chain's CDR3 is CASSYGPGGQQETQYF. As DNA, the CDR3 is TGTGCCAGCAGTTACGGGCCAGGGGGACAGCAAGAGACCCAGTACTTC.

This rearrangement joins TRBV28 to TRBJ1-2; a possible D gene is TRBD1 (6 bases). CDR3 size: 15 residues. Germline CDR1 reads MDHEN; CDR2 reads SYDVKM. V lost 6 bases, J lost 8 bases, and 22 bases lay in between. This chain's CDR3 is CASRSYREWAIGYTF. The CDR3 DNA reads TGTGCCAGCAGGTCTTACAGGGAATGGGCAATCGGCTACACCTTC.

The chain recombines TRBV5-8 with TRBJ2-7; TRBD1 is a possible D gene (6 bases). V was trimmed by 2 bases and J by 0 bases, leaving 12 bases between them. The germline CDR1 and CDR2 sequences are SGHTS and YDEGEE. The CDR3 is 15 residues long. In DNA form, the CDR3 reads TGTGCCAGCAGCTTACACAGGGTGAACTCCTACGAGCAGTACTTC. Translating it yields CASSLHRVNSYEQYF.

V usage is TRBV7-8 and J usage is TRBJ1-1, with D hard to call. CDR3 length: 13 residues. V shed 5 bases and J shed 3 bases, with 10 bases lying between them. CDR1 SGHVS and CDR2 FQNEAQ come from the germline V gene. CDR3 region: CASSPGRHTEAFF. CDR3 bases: TGTGCCAGCAGCCCAGGAAGGCACACTGAAGCTTTCTTT.

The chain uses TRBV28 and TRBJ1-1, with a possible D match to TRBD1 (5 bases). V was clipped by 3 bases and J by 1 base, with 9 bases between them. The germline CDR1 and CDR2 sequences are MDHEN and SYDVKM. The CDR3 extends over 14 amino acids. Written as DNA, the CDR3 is TGTGCCAGCAGTTTTAACAGGCGGAACACTGAAGCTTTCTTT. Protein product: CASSFNRRNTEAFF.

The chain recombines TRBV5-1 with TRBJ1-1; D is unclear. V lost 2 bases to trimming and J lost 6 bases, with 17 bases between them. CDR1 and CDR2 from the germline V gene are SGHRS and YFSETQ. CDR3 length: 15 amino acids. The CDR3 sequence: CASSLIETGGPEAFF. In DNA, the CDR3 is TGCGCCAGCAGCTTAATAGAGACGGGCGGGCCTGAAGCTTTCTTT.

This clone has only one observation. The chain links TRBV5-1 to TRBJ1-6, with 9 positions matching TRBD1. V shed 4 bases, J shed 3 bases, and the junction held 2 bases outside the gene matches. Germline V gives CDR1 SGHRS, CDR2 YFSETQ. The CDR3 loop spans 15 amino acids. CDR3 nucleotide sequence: TGCGCCAGCAGCCCGGGACAGGGCTATAATTCACCCCTCCACTTT. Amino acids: CASSPGQGYNSPLHF. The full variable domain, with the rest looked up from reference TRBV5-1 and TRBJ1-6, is KAGVTQTPRYLIKTRGQQVTLSCSPISGHRSVSWYQQTPGQGLQFLFEYFSETQRNKGNFPGRFSGRQFSNSRSEMNVSTLELGDSALYLCASSPGQGYNSPLHFGNGTRLTVT.

Here the CDR3 DNA reads TGCGCCAGCAGTCCACTAGCGGGAGCCTCCTACGAGCAGTACTTC. Its translation is CASSPLAGASYEQYF. The chain employs TRBV10-2 and TRBJ2-7, with 11 bases lining up with TRBD2. The CDR3 contains 15 residues. Germline assignment: CDR1 WSHSY and CDR2 SAAADI. V was pared by 5 bases and J by 0 bases, with 3 bases of the junction left unmatched.

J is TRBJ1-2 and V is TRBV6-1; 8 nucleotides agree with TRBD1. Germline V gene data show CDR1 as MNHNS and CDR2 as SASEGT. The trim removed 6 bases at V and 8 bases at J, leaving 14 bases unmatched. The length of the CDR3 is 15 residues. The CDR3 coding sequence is TGTGCCAGCAGCCCCGATACGATAGACAGGGGAGGCTACACCTTC. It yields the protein CASSPDTIDRGGYTF.

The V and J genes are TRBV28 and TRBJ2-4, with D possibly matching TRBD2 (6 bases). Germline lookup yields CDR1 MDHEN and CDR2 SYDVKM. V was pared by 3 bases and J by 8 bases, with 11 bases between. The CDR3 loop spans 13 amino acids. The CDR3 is CASSLTGVDIQYF. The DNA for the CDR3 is TGTGCCAGCAGTTTGACGGGGGTGGACATTCAGTACTTC.

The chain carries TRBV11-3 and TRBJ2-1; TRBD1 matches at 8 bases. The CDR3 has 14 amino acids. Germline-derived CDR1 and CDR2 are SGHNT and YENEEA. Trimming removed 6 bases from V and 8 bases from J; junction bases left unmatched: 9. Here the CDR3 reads CASSRQGASDEQFF. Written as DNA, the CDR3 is TGTGCCAGCAGTCGTCAGGGGGCGAGTGATGAGCAGTTCTTC.

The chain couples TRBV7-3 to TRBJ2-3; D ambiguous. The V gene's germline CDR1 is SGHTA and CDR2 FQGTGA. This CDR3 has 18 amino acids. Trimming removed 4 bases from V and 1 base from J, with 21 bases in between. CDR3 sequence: CASSSRLRPKEGTDTQYF. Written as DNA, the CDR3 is TGTGCCAGCAGCTCCAGATTACGTCCCAAAGAGGGCACAGATACGCAGTATTTT.

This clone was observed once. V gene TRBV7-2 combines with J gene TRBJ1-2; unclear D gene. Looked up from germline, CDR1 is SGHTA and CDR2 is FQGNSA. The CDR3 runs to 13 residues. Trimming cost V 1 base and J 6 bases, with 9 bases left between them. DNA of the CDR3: TGTGCCAGCAGCTTAGGGAGGAGAGATGGCTACACCTTC. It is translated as CASSLGRRDGYTF.

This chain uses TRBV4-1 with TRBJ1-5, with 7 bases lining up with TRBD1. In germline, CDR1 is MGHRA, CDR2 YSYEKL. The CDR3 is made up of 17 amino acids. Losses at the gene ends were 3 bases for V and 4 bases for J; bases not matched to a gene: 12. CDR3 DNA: TGCGCCAGCAGCCACCTCAAGTCGACAGGGCGTAATCAGCCCCAGCATTTT. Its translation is CASSHLKSTGRNQPQHF.

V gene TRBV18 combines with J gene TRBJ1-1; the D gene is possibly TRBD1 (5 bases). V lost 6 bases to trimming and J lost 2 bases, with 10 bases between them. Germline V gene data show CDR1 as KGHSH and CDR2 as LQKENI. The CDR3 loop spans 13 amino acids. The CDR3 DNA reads TGTGCCAGCTCCCGGGACTCAAACACTGAAGCTTTCTTT. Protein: CASSRDSNTEAFF.

CDR3 coding DNA: TGTGCCAGCAGCGTAGAAGTACAGTTCACTGAAGCTTTCTTT. Translation: CASSVEVQFTEAFF. The chain links TRBV9 to TRBJ1-1, with no clear D. The CDR3 has 14 amino acids. Trimming cost V 0 bases and J 4 bases, with 10 bases left between them. The germline CDR1 and CDR2 sequences are SGDLS and YYNGEE.

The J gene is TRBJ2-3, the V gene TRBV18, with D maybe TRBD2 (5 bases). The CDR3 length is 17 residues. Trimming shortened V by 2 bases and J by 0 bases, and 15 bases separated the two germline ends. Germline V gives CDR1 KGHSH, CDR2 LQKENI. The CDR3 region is CASSPMERIQSTDTQYF. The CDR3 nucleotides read TGTGCCAGCTCACCAATGGAGCGGATACAGAGCACAGATACGCAGTATTTT.